A single sample gave rise to the 11 T cell receptor beta chains below, sequenced in a study of cytomegalovirus exposure and HLA in healthy donors. PCR amplification relied on 60 Vbeta primers (plus 13 Jbeta primers). The assay was immunoSEQ multiplex PCR, and TCRdb's table has in-frame clones only and misses some. The table includes some 160,000 clones, 65% to 80% detected once. What was sequenced was PBMCs. Source of these receptors: a woman aged 30 to 39 in good health and CMV-seronegative.

The table lists this clone with a count of one. The gene calls are TRBV5-1 and TRBJ2-1; unclear D gene. Trimming pared 4 bases from V and 7 bases from J, leaving 27 bases between. Germline assignment: CDR1 SGHRS and CDR2 YFSETQ. CDR3 length: 18 amino acids. CDR3 DNA: TGCGCCAGCAGCCCTAATCCGAAAAGCGTAAGCCCCTCTAATGAGCAGTTCTTC. Protein sequence: CASSPNPKSVSPSNEQFF. Complete variable domain (other parts from reference TRBV5-1 and TRBJ2-1): KAGVTQTPRYLIKTRGQQVTLSCSPISGHRSVSWYQQTPGQGLQFLFEYFSETQRNKGNFPGRFSGRQFSNSRSEMNVSTLELGDSALYLCASSPNPKSVSPSNEQFFGPGTRLTVL.

This clone showed up just once. This sequence joins TRBV7-9 and TRBJ2-3, with D possibly being TRBD2 (5 bases). The germline CDR1 and CDR2 sequences are SEHNR and FQNEAQ (reference sequence). The germline V and J ends were trimmed by 1 base and 2 bases, with 10 bases remaining between them. The CDR3 contains 15 residues. The CDR3 loop is CASSLVLVLTDTQYF. The CDR3 bases are TGTGCCAGCAGCTTAGTACTAGTGCTCACAGATACGCAGTATTTT.

V usage is TRBV27 and J usage is TRBJ1-2; no firm D call. V shed 5 bases and J shed 2 bases, with 12 bases lying between them. Germline V CDR1 and CDR2: MNHEY, SMNVEV (reference sequence). This CDR3 has 14 residues. The CDR3 spells CASSPFMGNYGYTF. CDR3 sequence (DNA): TGTGCCAGCAGTCCTTTTATGGGCAACTATGGCTACACCTTC.

V is TRBV30 and J is TRBJ1-5; unclear D gene. V was clipped by 2 bases and J by 3 bases, with 8 bases between them. Germline CDR1 reads GTSNPN; CDR2 reads SVGIG (reference sequence). The CDR3 length is 13 residues. The CDR3 DNA reads as TGTGCCTGGAGTTTCGGTTCCAATCAGCCCCAGCATTTT. This codes for CAWSFGSNQPQHF.

This chain links TRBV6-5 with TRBJ2-7; tentative D call: TRBD2 (6 bases). Germline-derived CDR1 and CDR2 are MNHEY and SVGAGI. This CDR3 contains 13 residues. V was trimmed by 7 bases and J by 6 bases, leaving 16 bases between them. The CDR3 DNA reads as TGTGCCAGCATGCTGGCGGGGAAGGCCGAGCAGTACTTC. This codes for CASMLAGKAEQYF.

V and J are TRBV28 and TRBJ1-4; a possible D gene is TRBD1 (6 bases). Trimming removed 2 bases at V and 3 bases at J, with 16 bases between. CDR3 length equals 17 residues. Per the germline V gene, CDR1 is MDHEN and CDR2 is SYDVKM. The CDR3 protein is CASSLNPGGYANEKLFF. CDR3 coding DNA: TGTGCCAGCAGTTTAAACCCGGGGGGCTACGCTAATGAAAAACTGTTTTTT.

V and J are TRBV9 and TRBJ2-1; a weak D match, TRBD2 (6 bases). This CDR3 comprises 15 residues. From germline, CDR1 is SGDLS and CDR2 YYNGEE. V gave up 4 bases and J gave up 1 base, with 12 bases separating them. This CDR3 reads CASSKPGVSYNEQFF. The CDR3 coding sequence is TGTGCCAGCAGCAAACCGGGAGTATCCTACAATGAGCAGTTCTTC. The whole variable domain, remainder taken from reference TRBV9 and TRBJ2-1, is DSGVTQTPKHLITATGQRVTLRCSPRSGDLSVYWYQQSLDQGLQFLIQYYNGEERAKGNILERFSAQQFPDLHSELNLSSLELGDSALYFCASSKPGVSYNEQFFGPGTRLTVL.

In this sample, this clone turned up a few times. The chain uses TRBV6-6 and TRBJ1-2; TRBD1 is a possible D gene (6 bases). The CDR3 loop spans 15 amino acids. V lost 8 bases and J 2 bases, leaving 18 bases between the germline ends. Germline V gene lookup returns CDR1 MNHNY and CDR2 SVGAGI (reference sequence). The CDR3 DNA reads as TGTGCCAGCTTACAACAGGGTGGAACCAACTATGGCTACACCTTC. Amino acids: CASLQQGGTNYGYTF.

The chain is built from TRBV5-1 and TRBJ2-5; 9 bases line up with TRBD2. CDR1 and CDR2 (germline): SGHRS, YFSETQ. The CDR3 is made up of 13 amino acids. The ends lost 6 bases at V and 5 bases at J; junction bases unmatched: 5. The DNA of the CDR3 is TGCGCCAGCACCCCTGCGGGGGGGGAGACCCAGTACTTC. This translates into CASTPAGGETQYF.

This clone was observed a handful of times. The chain links TRBV4-1 to TRBJ1-1; no clear D gene. Germline loops: CDR1 MGHRA, CDR2 YSYEKL. The CDR3 contains 13 residues. V lost 4 bases to trimming and J lost 1 base, with 7 bases between them. CDR3 protein: CASSRNRNTEAFF. For the CDR3, the DNA is TGCGCCAGCAGCCGAAACAGGAACACTGAAGCTTTCTTT.

The V gene is TRBV7-3, the J gene TRBJ2-3, with 7 bases matching TRBD2. Germline values: CDR1 SGHTA, CDR2 FQGTGA. CDR3 length equals 13 residues. V trimming: 3 bases; J trimming: 5 bases; junction bases outside the gene matches: 2. CDR3 protein: CASSLAGEDTQYF. Written as DNA, the CDR3 is TGTGCCAGCAGCTTGGCGGGAGAAGATACGCAGTATTTT. The full variable domain, in which reference TRBV7-3 and TRBJ2-3 provide the parts outside the CDR3, is GAGVSQTPSNKVTEKGKYVELRCDPISGHTALYWYRQSLGQGPEFLIYFQGTGAADDSGLPNDRFFAVRPEGSVSTLKIQRTERGDSAVYLCASSLAGEDTQYFGPGTRLTVL.